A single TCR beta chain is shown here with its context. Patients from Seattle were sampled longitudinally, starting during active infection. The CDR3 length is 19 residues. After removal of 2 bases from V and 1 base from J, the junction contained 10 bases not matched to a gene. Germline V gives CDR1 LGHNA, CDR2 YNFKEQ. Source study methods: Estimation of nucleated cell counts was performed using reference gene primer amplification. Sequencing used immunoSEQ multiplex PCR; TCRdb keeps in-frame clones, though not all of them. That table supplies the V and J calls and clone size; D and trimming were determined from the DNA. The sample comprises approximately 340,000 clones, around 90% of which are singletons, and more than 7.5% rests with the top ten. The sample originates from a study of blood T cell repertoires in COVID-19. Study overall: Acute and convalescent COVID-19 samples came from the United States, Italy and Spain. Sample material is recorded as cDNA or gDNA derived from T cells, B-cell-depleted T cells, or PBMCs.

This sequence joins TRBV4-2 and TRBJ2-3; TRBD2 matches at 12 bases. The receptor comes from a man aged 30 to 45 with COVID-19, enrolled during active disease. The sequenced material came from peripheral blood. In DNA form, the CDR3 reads TGTGCCAGCAGCCAAAACCCTAGCGGGAGGGGGTTCGGCACAGATACGCAGTATTTT. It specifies CASSQNPSGRGFGTDTQYF.